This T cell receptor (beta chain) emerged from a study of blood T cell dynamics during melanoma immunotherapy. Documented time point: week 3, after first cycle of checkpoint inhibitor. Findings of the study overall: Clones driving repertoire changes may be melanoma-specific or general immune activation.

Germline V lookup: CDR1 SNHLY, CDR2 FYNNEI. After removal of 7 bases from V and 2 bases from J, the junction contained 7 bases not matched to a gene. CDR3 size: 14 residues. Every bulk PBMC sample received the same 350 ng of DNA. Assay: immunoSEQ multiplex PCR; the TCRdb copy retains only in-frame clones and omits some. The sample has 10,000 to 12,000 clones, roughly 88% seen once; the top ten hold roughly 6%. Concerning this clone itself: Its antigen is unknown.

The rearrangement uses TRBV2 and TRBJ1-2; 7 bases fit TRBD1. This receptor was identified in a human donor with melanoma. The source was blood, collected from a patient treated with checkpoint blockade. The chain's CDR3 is CASTETGRNYGYTF. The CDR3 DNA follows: TGTGCCAGCACTGAGACAGGGAGGAACTATGGCTACACCTTC.